The clone carrying this T cell receptor beta chain was recorded a few times. Its antigen is currently unknown. This may stem from a read error, because a much larger clone lies one nucleotide away. The conserved final phenylalanine or tryptophan is absent from the CDR3, which likely points to a read error. This sample was included in a study of identical twins. The study, taken as a whole, reports: The more abundant beta clonotypes in cord blood had fewer insertions, and memory repertoires did not show this.

Per the germline V gene, CDR1 is DFQATT and CDR2 is SNEGSKA (reference sequence). V lost 3 bases, J lost 1 base, and 0 bases stayed unmatched. The CDR3 is 13 amino acids. TCRdb re-derived calls from the 5' RACE reads in MiXCR, one entry per CDR3 protein. This table holds approximately 1.8 million distinct CDR3 sequences, roughly a third found once. V gene TRBV20-1 combines with J gene TRBJ1-5; 7 nucleotides line up with TRBD1. The specimen was cord blood. The clonotype originates from a newborn girl in good health. Here the CDR3 DNA reads TGCAGTGCTAGGACAGGGAGCAATCAGCCCCAGCATCTT. Encoded protein: CSARTGSNQPQHL.